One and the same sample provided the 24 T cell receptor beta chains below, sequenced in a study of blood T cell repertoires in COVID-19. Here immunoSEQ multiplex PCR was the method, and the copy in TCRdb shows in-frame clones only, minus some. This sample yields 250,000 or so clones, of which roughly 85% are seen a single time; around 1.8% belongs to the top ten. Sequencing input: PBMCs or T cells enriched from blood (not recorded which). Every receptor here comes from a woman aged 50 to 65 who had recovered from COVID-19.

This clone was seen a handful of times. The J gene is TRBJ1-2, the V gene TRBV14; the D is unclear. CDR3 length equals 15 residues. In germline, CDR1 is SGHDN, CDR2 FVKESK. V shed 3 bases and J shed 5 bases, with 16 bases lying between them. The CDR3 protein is CASSQTDWAMYGYTF. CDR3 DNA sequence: TGTGCCAGCAGCCAGACGGACTGGGCAATGTATGGCTACACCTTC.

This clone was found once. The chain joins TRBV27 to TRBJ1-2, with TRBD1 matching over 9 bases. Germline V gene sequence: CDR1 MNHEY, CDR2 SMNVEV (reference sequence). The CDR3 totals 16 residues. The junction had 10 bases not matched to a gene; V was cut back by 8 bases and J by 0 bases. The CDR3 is CASLNRQGEANYGYTF. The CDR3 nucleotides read TGTGCCAGCCTAAATAGACAGGGGGAGGCTAACTATGGCTACACCTTC.

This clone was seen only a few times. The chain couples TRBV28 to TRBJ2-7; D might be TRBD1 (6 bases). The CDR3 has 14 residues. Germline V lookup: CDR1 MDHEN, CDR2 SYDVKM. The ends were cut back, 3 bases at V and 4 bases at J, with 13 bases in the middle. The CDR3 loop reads CASSFQGSRYEQYF. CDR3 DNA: TGTGCCAGCAGTTTCCAGGGGTCTAGGTACGAGCAGTACTTC.

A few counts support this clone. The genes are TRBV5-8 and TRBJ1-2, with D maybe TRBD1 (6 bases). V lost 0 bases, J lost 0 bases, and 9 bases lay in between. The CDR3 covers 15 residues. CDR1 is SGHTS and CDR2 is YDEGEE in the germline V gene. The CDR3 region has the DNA TGTGCCAGCAGCTTGGGACAGGTAGCTAACTATGGCTACACCTTC. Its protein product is CASSLGQVANYGYTF.

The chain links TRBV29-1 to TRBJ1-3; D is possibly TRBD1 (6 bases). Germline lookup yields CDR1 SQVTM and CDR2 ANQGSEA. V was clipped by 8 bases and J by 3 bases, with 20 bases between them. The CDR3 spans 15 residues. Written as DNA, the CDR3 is TGCAGCTACCTCCCGCCGGGGGGGCTTGGAAACACCATATATTTT. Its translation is CSYLPPGGLGNTIYF.

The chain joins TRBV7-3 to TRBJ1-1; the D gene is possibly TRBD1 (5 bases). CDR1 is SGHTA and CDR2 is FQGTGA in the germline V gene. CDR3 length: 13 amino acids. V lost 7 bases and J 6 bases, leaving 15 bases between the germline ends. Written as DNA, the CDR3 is TGTGCCAGCACCCTAAAAGTAGGGGCTGAAGCTTTCTTT. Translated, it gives CASTLKVGAEAFF.

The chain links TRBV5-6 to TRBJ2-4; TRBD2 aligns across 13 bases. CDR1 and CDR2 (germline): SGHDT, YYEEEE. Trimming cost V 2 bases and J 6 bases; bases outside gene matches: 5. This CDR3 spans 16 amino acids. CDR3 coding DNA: TGTGCCAGCAGCTTTCGGGGACTAGCGGGACCAAACATTCAGTACTTC. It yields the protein CASSFRGLAGPNIQYF.

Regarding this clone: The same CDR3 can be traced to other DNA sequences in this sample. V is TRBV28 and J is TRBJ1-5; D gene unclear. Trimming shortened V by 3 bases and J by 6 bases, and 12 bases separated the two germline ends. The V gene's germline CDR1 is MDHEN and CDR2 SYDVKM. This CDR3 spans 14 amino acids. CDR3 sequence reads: CASSFRAGGQPQHF. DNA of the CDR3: TGTGCCAGCAGTTTTAGGGCAGGAGGTCAGCCCCAGCATTTT.

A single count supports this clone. As DNA, the CDR3 is TGCGCCAGCAGCTTTCAGGGGGTTCAAGAGACCCAGTACTTC. It yields the protein CASSFQGVQETQYF. V gene TRBV5-1 combines with J gene TRBJ2-5; TRBD1 agrees at 7 bases. CDR1 SGHRS and CDR2 YFSETQ come from the germline V gene. V dropped 2 bases and J dropped 2; count of bases not matched to a gene: 3. This CDR3 is 14 amino acids long. Combining the CDR3 with reference TRBV5-1 and TRBJ2-5 gives the whole variable domain KAGVTQTPRYLIKTRGQQVTLSCSPISGHRSVSWYQQTPGQGLQFLFEYFSETQRNKGNFPGRFSGRQFSNSRSEMNVSTLELGDSALYLCASSFQGVQETQYFGPGTRLLVL.

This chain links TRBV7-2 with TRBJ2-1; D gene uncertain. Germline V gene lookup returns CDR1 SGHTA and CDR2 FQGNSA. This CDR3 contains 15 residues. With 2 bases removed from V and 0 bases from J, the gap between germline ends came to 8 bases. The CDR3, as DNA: TGTGCCAGCAGCTTAATCGCGAGCTCCTACAATGAGCAGTTCTTC. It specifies CASSLIASSYNEQFF.

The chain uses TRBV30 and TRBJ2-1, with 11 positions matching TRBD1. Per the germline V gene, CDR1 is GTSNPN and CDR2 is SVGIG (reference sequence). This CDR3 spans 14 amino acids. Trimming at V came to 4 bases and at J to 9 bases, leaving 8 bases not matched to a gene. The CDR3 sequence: CAWTEGTGGTEQFF. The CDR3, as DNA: TGTGCCTGGACCGAAGGGACAGGGGGAACTGAGCAGTTCTTC. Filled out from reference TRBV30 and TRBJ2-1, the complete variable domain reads SQTIHQWPATLVQPVGSPLSLECTVEGTSNPNLYWYRQAAGRGLQLLFYSVGIGQISSEVPQNLSASRPQDRQFILSSKKLLLSDSGFYLCAWTEGTGGTEQFFGPGTRLTVL.

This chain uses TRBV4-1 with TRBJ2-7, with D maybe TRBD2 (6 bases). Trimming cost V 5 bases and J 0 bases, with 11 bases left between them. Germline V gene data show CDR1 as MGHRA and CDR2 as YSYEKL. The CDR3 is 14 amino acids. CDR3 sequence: CASSYRDFSYEQYF. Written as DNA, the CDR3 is TGCGCCAGCAGCTACCGGGACTTCTCCTACGAGCAGTACTTC.

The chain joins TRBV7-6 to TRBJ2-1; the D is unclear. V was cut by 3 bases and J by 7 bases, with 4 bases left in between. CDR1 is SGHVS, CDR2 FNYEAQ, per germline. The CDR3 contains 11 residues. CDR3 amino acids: CASSFRNEQFF. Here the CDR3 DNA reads TGTGCCAGCAGCTTTCGGAATGAGCAGTTCTTC.

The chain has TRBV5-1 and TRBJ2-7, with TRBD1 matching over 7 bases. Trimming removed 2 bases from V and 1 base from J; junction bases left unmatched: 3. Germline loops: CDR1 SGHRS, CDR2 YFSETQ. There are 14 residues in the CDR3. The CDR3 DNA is TGCGCCAGCAGCTTAGGGGACAGTTCCTACGAGCAGTACTTC. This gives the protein CASSLGDSSYEQYF.

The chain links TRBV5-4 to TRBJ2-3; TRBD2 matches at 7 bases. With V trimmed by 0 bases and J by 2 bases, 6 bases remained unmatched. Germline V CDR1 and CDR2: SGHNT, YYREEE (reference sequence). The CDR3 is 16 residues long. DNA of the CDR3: TGTGCCAGCAGCTTGGCGGGTAGCGGGTTCACAGATACGCAGTATTTT. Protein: CASSLAGSGFTDTQYF.

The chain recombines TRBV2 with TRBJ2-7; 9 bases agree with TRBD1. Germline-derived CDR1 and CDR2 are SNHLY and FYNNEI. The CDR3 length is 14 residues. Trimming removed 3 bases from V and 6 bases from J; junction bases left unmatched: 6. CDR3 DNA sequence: TGTGCCAGCAGTGAGCGGGACAGGGTCCGCGAGCAGTACTTC. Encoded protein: CASSERDRVREQYF.

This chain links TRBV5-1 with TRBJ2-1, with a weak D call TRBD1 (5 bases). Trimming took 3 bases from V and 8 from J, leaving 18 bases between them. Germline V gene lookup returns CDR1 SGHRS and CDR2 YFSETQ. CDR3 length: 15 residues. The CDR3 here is CASSSGLPGLDEQFF. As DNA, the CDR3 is TGCGCCAGCAGCTCAGGGTTGCCCGGGCTTGATGAGCAGTTCTTC.

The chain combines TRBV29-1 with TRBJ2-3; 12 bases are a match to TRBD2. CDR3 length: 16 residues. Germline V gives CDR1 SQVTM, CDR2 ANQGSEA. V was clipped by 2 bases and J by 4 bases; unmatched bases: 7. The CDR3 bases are TGCAGCGTTGAACTATGGACTAGCGGGACTTCAGATACGCAGTATTTT. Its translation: CSVELWTSGTSDTQYF.

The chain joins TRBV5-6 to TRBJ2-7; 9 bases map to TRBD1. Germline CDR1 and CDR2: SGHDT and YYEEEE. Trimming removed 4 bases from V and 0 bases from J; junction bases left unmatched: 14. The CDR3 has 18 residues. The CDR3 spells CASSMGDRANHLSYEQYF. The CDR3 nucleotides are TGTGCCAGCAGCATGGGGGACAGGGCAAATCATCTCTCCTACGAGCAGTACTTC.

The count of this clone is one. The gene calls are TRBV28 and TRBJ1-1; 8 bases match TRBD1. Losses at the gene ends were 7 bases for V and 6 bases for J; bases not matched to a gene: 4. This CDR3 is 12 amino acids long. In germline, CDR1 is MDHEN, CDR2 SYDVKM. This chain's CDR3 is CASTTGGAEAFF. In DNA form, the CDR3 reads TGTGCCAGCACCACAGGGGGGGCTGAAGCTTTCTTT.

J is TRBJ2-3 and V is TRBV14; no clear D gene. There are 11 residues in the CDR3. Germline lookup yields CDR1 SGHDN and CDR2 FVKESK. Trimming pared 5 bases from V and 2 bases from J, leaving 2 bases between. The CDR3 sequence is CASSYTDTQYF. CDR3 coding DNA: TGTGCCAGCAGCTACACAGATACGCAGTATTTT.

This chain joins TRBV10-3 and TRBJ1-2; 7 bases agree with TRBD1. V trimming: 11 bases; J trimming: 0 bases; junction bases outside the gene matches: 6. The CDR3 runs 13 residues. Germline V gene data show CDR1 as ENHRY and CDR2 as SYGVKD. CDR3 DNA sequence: TGTGCCGTTCAGGGGGTGGCTAACTATGGCTACACCTTC. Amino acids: CAVQGVANYGYTF.

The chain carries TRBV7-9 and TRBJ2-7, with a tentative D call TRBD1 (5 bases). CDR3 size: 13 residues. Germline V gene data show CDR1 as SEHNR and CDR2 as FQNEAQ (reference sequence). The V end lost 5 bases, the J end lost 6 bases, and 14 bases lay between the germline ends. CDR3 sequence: CASSHGHILEQYF. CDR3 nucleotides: TGTGCCAGCAGCCACGGACATATTCTCGAGCAGTACTTC.

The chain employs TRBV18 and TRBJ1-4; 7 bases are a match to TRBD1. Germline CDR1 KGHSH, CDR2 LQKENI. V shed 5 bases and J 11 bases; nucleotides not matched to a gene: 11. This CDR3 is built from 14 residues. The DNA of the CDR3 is TGTGCCAGCTCATCGGGACAGACAAGAGCTAAACTGTTTTTT. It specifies CASSSGQTRAKLFF. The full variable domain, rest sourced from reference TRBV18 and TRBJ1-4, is NAGVMQNPRHLVRRRGQEARLRCSPMKGHSHVYWYRQLPEEGLKFMVYLQKENIIDESGMPKERFSAEFPKEGPSILRIQQVVRGDSAAYFCASSSGQTRAKLFFGSGTQLSVL.